These 8 T cell receptor beta chains originate from one sample sequenced in a study of T cell responses to AZD1222 COVID-19 vaccine. The protocol was immunoSEQ multiplex PCR, while the TCRdb copy is restricted to in-frame clones and leaves out a portion. This repertoire shows about 130,000 clones, 65% to 90% found once; its top ten account for 20% to 25%. The material was peripheral blood, obtained on day 0 of AZD1222 vaccination. The receptor set was obtained from an adult in good health.

CDR3 residues: CASNSLLLQGNEQFF. For the CDR3, the DNA is TGTGCCAGCAATTCACTCTTACTTCAGGGTAATGAGCAGTTCTTC. The chain carries TRBV27 and TRBJ2-1, with D maybe TRBD1 (5 bases). V lost 7 bases and J 7 bases, leaving 20 bases between the germline ends. Germline-derived CDR1 and CDR2 are MNHEY and SMNVEV (reference sequence). This CDR3 contains 15 residues.

The J gene is TRBJ2-3, the V gene TRBV11-2; D not certain. Looked up from germline, CDR1 is SGHAT and CDR2 is FQNNGV. The CDR3 is 14 residues long. With 1 base removed from V and 0 bases from J, the gap between germline ends came to 5 bases. CDR3 region: CASSLGLSTDTQYF. The CDR3 nucleotides are TGTGCCAGCAGCTTAGGACTGAGCACAGATACGCAGTATTTT.

J is TRBJ2-3 and V is TRBV7-2, with TRBD1 identical over 7 bases. CDR3 length equals 12 residues. Germline assignment: CDR1 SGHTA and CDR2 FQGNSA. V lost 1 base, J lost 10 bases, and 2 bases stayed unmatched. The DNA for the CDR3 is TGTGCCAGCAGCTTAGGGGACAGCCCGCAGTATTTT. Translation: CASSLGDSPQYF.

The CDR3 DNA follows: TGTGCCAGCAGCTGGGGGTCGGTGGGCGACATTTTGTTTTTT. This encodes CASSWGSVGDILFF. V is TRBV5-5 and J is TRBJ1-4; D possibly corresponds to TRBD1 (5 bases). Germline V lookup: CDR1 SGHKS, CDR2 YYEKEE (reference sequence). The CDR3 sequence is 14 residues long. Trimming took 3 bases from V and 15 from J, leaving 21 bases between them.

The chain couples TRBV9 to TRBJ2-7; perhaps TRBD2 as D (6 bases). V dropped 0 bases and J dropped 2 bases, with 9 bases sitting between them. Germline CDR1 SGDLS, CDR2 YYNGEE. This CDR3 has 14 amino acids. The CDR3 loop is CASSVVGEAYEQYF. The CDR3 DNA reads TGTGCCAGCAGCGTAGTGGGGGAGGCCTACGAGCAGTACTTC.

The count of this clone is one. CDR3 loop: CASSLLDNTEAFF. CDR3 in DNA: TGTGCCAGCAGCTTATTGGATAACACTGAAGCTTTCTTT. This chain links TRBV7-3 with TRBJ1-1; D uncertain. The CDR3 loop spans 13 amino acids. Germline V gene sequence: CDR1 SGHTA, CDR2 FQGTGA. V lost 2 bases, J lost 2 bases, and 6 bases lay in between.

The chain employs TRBV3-1 (or the pseudogene TRBV3-2) and TRBJ1-2, with D uncertain. Trimming took off 0 bases at V and 2 bases at J, with 7 bases between the two ends. The CDR3 is made up of 14 amino acids. The germline V gene has CDR1 LGHDT and CDR2 YNNKEL (reference sequence). The CDR3 sequence is CASSQEPENYGYTF. CDR3 nucleotide sequence: TGTGCCAGCAGCCAAGAGCCGGAAAACTATGGCTACACCTTC.

The chain uses TRBV3-1 (or the pseudogene TRBV3-2) and TRBJ1-1; D might be TRBD1 (5 bases). Trimming left V 2 bases short and J 4 bases short, with 14 bases between. CDR1 and CDR2 from the germline V gene are LGHDT and YNNKEL (reference sequence). The CDR3 length is 15 residues. The CDR3 bases are TGTGCCAGCAGCCAACAGAAGGGACGTATCACTGAAGCTTTCTTT. Its protein product is CASSQQKGRITEAFF.